Listed below are T cell receptor beta chains from one sample, sequenced in a study of shared clonotypes between healthy human individuals. Sequenced by immunoSEQ multiplex PCR; TCRdb stores in-frame clones only, minus some. This sample carries about 1.5 million clones, approximately 98% of them seen once, and the ten largest clones take 0.4% to 0.45%. The sequenced sample was naive CD4+ T cells sorted from blood. The source is a man aged 25 to 40 in good health. Each CDR3 is given with its conserved first and last residue. Each record gives: clone size, D gene, J gene, V gene, CDR3 DNA, CDR3 protein. The D gene is left open where the match is weak. Expanded clones get a size class; other rows say once, few or many, or leave the size out.

>.|.|TRBJ2-7|TRBV11-2
TGTGCCAGCAGCTTAGGGTCGGGGGCCGGTTACGAGCAGTACTTC
CASSLGSGAGYEQYF
>.|TRBD2|TRBJ2-7|TRBV2
TGTGCCAGCAGTCCTGACGGACTAGCGGGAGGGCCTAGTCTCTACGAGCAGTACTTC
CASSPDGLAGGPSLYEQYF
>.|.|TRBJ1-1|TRBV27
TGTGCCAGCAGTCGTAATTCGGAAGCTTTCTTT
CASSRNSEAFF
>.|TRBD2|TRBJ2-2|TRBV9
TGTGCCTCGACCCGGGGGGTGGTCTCTACCGGGGAGCTGTTTTTT
CASTRGVVSTGELFF
>.|.|TRBJ1-5|TRBV2
TGTGCCAGCAGAATCCGGGACACCTTTTTCCAGCCCCAGCATTTT
CASRIRDTFFQPQHF
>once|TRBD1|TRBJ1-2|TRBV2
TGTGCCTGGGGACAGCTTTCTAACTATGGCTACACCTTC
CAWGQLSNYGYTF
>.|.|TRBJ2-2|TRBV6-6
TGTGCCAGCAGTTACCTTGGCGGGGAGCTGTTTTTT
CASSYLGGELFF
>.|TRBD2|TRBJ2-5|TRBV5-4
TGTGCCAGCAGCTTCCCTAGCGGGAGTGGGGAGACCCAGTACTTC
CASSFPSGSGETQYF
>.|.|TRBJ2-1|TRBV7-9
TGTGCCAGCAGCCCGGGACGGGGCTCCTACAATGAGCAGTTCTTC
CASSPGRGSYNEQFF
>.|.|TRBJ1-4|TRBV5-4
TGTGCCAGCAGCCCGGACACGGTGAATGAAAAACTGTTTTTT
CASSPDTVNEKLFF
>once|TRBD2|TRBJ2-1|TRBV5-1
TGCGCCAGCAGCTTGGTGGACGCGGGAGATAATGAGCAGTTCTTC
CASSLVDAGDNEQFF
>once|.|TRBJ2-2|TRBV19
TGTGCCAGTAGTATGAAGAACACCGGGGAGCTGTTTTTT
CASSMKNTGELFF
>.|.|TRBJ2-3|TRBV11-2
TGTGCCAGCAGCTTCGTGGGAGCGGGCACAGATACGCAGTATTTT
CASSFVGAGTDTQYF
>.|.|TRBJ2-2|TRBV15
TGTGCCACCAGCAGGACCGGGGAGCTGTTTTTT
CATSRTGELFF
>.|.|TRBJ2-2|TRBV11-3
TGTGCCAGCAGGCGAGGGAACACCGGGGAGCTGTTTTTT
CASRRGNTGELFF
>.|.|TRBJ2-3|TRBV25-1
TGTGCCAGCAGCGACGCGGGACCCCGGACAGATACGCAGTATTTT
CASSDAGPRTDTQYF
>.|.|TRBJ2-3|TRBV2
TGTGCCAGCACGGACAGCAGGAGGATCTCCGTCACAGATACGCAGTATTTT
CASTDSRRISVTDTQYF
>.|.|TRBJ2-3|TRBV7-2
TGTGCCAGCAGCTTAGTTGTCGGTCGCACAGATACGCAGTATTTT
CASSLVVGRTDTQYF
>.|.|TRBJ2-7|TRBV27
TGTGCCAGCAGTTTCGTCCAGGGATTGAACGAGCAGTACTTC
CASSFVQGLNEQYF
>.|.|TRBJ2-3|TRBV2
TGTGCCAGCAGCGAAATCGCCACAGATACGCAGTATTTT
CASSEIATDTQYF
>.|.|TRBJ2-2|TRBV4-2
TGTGCCAGCAGCTACGGGACTCTGAACACCGGGGAGCTGTTTTTT
CASSYGTLNTGELFF
>.|TRBD2|TRBJ2-3|TRBV7-2
TGTGCCAGCAGCTTAGCTAGCGGGAGGTGGGATACGCAGTATTTT
CASSLASGRWDTQYF
>.|.|TRBJ2-7|TRBV6-1
TGTGCCAGCAAGAGTAGGGCACTGTACGAGCAGTACTTC
CASKSRALYEQYF
>.|.|TRBJ2-7|TRBV4-2
TGTGCCAGCAGCCAATCGGAGAACCACGAGCAGTACTTC
CASSQSENHEQYF
>.|TRBD1|TRBJ1-1|TRBV28
TGTGCCAGCAGTTTAGACAGGGGGCGGATCACTGAAGCTTTCTTT
CASSLDRGRITEAFF
>.|.|TRBJ1-1|TRBV5-1
TGCGCCAGCAGCTTGGTCGGGAGAGGCACTGAAGCTTTCTTT
CASSLVGRGTEAFF
>.|.|TRBJ2-2|TRBV7-9
TGTGCCAGCAGCTTGAGGACCGGGGAGCTGTTTTTT
CASSLRTGELFF
>.|TRBD1|TRBJ2-3|TRBV13
TGTGCCAGCAGCCCATTTTCGGGGAGGGACAGGGAGGAGCAGTATTTT
CASSPFSGRDREEQYF
>.|.|TRBJ2-2|TRBV4-1
TGCGCCAGCAGCTTCTACTCCGGTGGAGGGAACACCGGGGAGCTGTTTTTT
CASSFYSGGGNTGELFF
>.|.|TRBJ2-1|TRBV7-2
TGTGCCAGCAGCCTCGGGAATGTGGTGAATGAGCAGTTCTTC
CASSLGNVVNEQFF
>.|.|TRBJ2-1|TRBV7-9
TGTGCCAGCAGCTTAAAGGTTTTAGCGCGCAATGAGCAGTTCTTC
CASSLKVLARNEQFF
>few|.|TRBJ2-2|TRBV18
TGTGCCAGCTCACCAAATTCGCGGGTGGCCGGGGAGCTGTTTTTT
CASSPNSRVAGELFF
>.|.|TRBJ2-1|TRBV4-3
TGCGCCAGCAGCCAAGACTTCGGGGGCAATGAGCAGTTCTTC
CASSQDFGGNEQFF
>.|TRBD2|TRBJ2-7|TRBV9
TGTGCCAGCAGCCGGACTAGCGGAAACTACGAGCAGTACTTC
CASSRTSGNYEQYF
>.|.|TRBJ2-7|TRBV11-2
TGTGCCAGCAGCTTGACGGGACTTACCTACGAGCAGTACTTC
CASSLTGLTYEQYF
>once|.|TRBJ2-7|TRBV2
TGTGCCAGCAGGAGGTTCGGCTCCTACGAGCAGTACTTC
CASRRFGSYEQYF
>.|.|TRBJ2-3|TRBV19
TGTGCCAGTAGGGGAGTCGGCACAGATACGCAGTATTTT
CASRGVGTDTQYF
>.|.|TRBJ1-2|TRBV18
TGTGCCAGCTCACCGTTGGACAGCAACTATGGCTACACCTTC
CASSPLDSNYGYTF
>.|.|TRBJ2-7|TRBV14
TGTGCCAGCAGCCAAGCTCTCTTTCCGAGTTACGAGCAGTACTTC
CASSQALFPSYEQYF
>once|.|TRBJ2-3|TRBV7-6
TGTGCCAGCAGCTTAGCTGAAGCAGATACGCAGTATTTT
CASSLAEADTQYF
>.|TRBD2|TRBJ2-5|TRBV2
TGTGCCAGCAGTGAGAGAATAGCGGGAGGGCAGACCTCAGGGGAGACCCAGTACTTC
CASSERIAGGQTSGETQYF